This T cell receptor beta chain appears in the sequencing data of a study of T cells in Graves' hyperthyroidism and ophthalmopathy. Germline V CDR1 and CDR2: SEHNR, FQNEAQ (reference sequence). V lost 2 bases and J lost 4; bases outside the gene matches: 3. CDR3 size: 15 residues. TCR beta CDR3 sequences were amplified from RNA transcripts. An initial round of RT-PCR targeting the TCR CDR3 relied on the HTBI primer set. MiXCR, applied by TCRdb to the multiplex PCR reads, yields one record per CDR3 protein. Among 690,000 or so distinct CDR3 sequences listed, around 19% were seen once. Sequencing was done on a sample of blood. This chain joins TRBV7-9 and TRBJ2-2; 8 nucleotides match TRBD1. This TCR was sampled from a woman aged 50 to 60 with Graves' hyperthyroidism that later progressed to Graves' ophthalmopathy. The CDR3 DNA follows: TGTGCCAGCAGCTTACAGGGGGCTCTCACCGGGGAGCTGTTTTTT. Its translation: CASSLQGALTGELFF.